This T cell receptor beta chain was observed in a study of CD8+ T cells in alopecia areata. RNA, once extracted, was reverse transcribed into cDNA for use as the sequencing template. Assay used: immunoSEQ multiplex PCR; TCRdb lists only in-frame clones, some missing. The table has over 100,000 clones, around 56% seen once. Points from the study as a whole: In scalp and blood, many expanded lesional clones persisted during tofacitinib. Higher clonality was seen in lesional scalp than in normal scalp, especially in alopecia totalis/universalis. Scalp sequencing captures resident alphabeta T cells of normal skin too.

A word on this clone: Its antigen is undetermined.

The treatment was: oral pan-JAK inhibitor, 5-10 mg twice daily. Samples from alopecia areata patients were lesional scalp punch biopsies and peripheral blood. Germline V gives CDR1 SQVTM, CDR2 ANQGSEA. CDR3 length: 13 amino acids. J gave up 5 bases and V 7 bases, and 7 bases lay outside the gene matches. Sequencing was performed on CD4+ T cells sorted from blood, taken at week 4, from a patient treated with tofacitinib. The chain joins TRBV29-1 to TRBJ2-5; 10 positions agree with TRBD1. This sequence was found in a human donor with alopecia areata. In nucleotides, the CDR3 is TGCAGCGGAGAGACAGGGGGCGGCGAGACCCAGTACTTC. Amino acid sequence: CSGETGGGETQYF.